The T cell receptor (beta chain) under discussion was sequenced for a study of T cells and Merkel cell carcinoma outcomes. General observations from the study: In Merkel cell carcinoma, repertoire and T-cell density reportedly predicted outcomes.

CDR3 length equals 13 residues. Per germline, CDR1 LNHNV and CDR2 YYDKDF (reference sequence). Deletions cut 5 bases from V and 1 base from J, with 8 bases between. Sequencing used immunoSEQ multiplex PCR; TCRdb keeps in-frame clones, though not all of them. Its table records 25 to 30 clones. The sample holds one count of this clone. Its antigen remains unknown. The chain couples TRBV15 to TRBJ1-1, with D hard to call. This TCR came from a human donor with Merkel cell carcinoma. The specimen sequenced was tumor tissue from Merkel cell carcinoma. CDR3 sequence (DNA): TGTGCCACCAGCGTCGATGGGAACACTGAAGCTTTCTTT. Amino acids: CATSVDGNTEAFF.